This T cell receptor (beta chain) comes out of a study of shared clonotypes between healthy human individuals. For the study at large: The cohort comprised a couple of women and a few men. Their ages spanned 18 to 49 years.

Samples underwent the assay at deep level. TCRdb's table, derived via immunoSEQ multiplex PCR, lists solely in-frame clones and lacks some. Of 1.5 million to 2.5 million clones listed, just under 95% are singletons. Terminally differentiated effector memory CD45RA+ cells were left out of the naive CD8 fraction, which was CD45RO-negative and positively selected for CCR7. Concerning this clone: The antigen remains unidentified.

Study results and caveats: Across a few donors, naive CD4 shared 5% to 6%, naive CD8 under 4%, memory CD4 approximately 2.5%, memory CD8 around 0.36%.

The ends were cut back, 5 bases at V and 0 bases at J, with 11 bases in the middle. The germline V gene has CDR1 SGHVS and CDR2 FNYEAQ. This CDR3 contains 14 residues. This sequence originates from a man younger than 35 in good health. The sequencing input was naive CD8+ T cells sorted from blood. This sequence joins TRBV7-6 and TRBJ2-7; D ambiguous. The CDR3 region is CASSPIESSYEQYF. The CDR3 bases are TGTGCCAGCAGCCCCATCGAGAGCTCCTACGAGCAGTACTTC.